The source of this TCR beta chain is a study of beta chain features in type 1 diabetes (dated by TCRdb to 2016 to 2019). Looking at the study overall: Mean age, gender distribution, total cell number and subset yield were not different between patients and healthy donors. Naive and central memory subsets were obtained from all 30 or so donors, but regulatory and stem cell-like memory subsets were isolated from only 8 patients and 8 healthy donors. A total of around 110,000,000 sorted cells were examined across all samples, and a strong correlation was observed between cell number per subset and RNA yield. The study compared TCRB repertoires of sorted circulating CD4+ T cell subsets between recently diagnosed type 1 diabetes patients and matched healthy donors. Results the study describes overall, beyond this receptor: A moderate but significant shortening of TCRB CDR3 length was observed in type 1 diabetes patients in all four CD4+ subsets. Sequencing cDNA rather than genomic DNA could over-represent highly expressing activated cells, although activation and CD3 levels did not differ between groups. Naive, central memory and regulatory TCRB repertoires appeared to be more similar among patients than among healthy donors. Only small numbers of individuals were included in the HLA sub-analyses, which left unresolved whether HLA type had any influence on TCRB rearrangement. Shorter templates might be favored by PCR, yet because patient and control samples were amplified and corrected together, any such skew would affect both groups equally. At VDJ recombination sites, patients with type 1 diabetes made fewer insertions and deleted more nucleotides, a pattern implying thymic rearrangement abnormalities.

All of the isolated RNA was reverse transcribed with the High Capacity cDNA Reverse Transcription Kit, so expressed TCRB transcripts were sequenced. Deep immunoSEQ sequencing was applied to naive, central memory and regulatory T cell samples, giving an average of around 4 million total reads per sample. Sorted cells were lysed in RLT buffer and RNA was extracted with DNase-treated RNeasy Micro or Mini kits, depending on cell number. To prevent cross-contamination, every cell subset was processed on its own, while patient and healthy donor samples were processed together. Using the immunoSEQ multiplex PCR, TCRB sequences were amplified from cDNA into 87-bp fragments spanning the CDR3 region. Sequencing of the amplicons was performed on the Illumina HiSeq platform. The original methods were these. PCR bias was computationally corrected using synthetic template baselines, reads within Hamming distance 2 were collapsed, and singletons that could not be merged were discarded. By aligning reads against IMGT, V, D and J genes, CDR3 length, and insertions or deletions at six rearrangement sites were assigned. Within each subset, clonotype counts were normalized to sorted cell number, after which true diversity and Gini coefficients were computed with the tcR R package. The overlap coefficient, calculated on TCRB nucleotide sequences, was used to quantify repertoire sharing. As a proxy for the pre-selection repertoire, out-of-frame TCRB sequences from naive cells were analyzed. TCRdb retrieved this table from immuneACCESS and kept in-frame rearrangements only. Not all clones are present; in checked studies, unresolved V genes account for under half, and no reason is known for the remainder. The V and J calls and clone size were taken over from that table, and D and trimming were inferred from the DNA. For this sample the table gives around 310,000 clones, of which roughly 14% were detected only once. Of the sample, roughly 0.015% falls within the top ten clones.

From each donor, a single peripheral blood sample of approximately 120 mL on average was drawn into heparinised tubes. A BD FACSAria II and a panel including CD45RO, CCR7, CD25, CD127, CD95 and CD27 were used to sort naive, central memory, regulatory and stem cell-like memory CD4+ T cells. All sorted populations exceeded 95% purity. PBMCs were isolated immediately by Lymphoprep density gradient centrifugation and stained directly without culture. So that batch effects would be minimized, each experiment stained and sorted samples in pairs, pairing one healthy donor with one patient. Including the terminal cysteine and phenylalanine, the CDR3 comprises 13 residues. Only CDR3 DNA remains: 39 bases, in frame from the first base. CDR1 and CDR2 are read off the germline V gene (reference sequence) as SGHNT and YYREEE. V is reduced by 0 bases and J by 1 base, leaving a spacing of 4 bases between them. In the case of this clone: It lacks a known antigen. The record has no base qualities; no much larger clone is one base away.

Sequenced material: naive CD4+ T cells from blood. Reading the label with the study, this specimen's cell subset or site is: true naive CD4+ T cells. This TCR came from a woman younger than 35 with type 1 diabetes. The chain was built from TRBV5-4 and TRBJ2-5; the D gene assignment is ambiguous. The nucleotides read TGTGCCAGCAGCTTGGGCGGCCAAGAGACCCAGTACTTC. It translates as CASSLGGQETQYF.